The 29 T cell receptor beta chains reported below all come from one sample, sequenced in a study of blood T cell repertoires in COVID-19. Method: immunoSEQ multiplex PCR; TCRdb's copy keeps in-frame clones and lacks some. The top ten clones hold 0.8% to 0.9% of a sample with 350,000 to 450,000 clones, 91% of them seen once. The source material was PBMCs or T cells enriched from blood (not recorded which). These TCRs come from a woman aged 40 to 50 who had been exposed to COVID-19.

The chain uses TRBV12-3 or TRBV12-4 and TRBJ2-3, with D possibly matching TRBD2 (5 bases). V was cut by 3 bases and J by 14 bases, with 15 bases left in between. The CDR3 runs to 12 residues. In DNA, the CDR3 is TGTGCCAGCAGTTTGCATCGGGGTCATTGGTATTTT. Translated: CASSLHRGHWYF.

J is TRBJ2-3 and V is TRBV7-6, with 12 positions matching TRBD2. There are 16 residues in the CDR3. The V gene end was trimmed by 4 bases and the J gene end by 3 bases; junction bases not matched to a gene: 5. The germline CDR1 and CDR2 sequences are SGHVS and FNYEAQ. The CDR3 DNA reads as TGTGCCAGCAGCTCCCTAGCGGGGGGGATGACAGATACGCAGTATTTT. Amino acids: CASSSLAGGMTDTQYF.

CDR3 in amino acids: CSASLGQGSYGYTF. CDR3 nucleotide sequence: TGCAGTGCTAGTCTGGGACAGGGATCCTATGGCTACACCTTC. The chain couples TRBV20-1 to TRBJ1-2; 9 bases match TRBD1. The CDR3 extends over 14 amino acids. Germline-derived CDR1 and CDR2 are DFQATT and SNEGSKA (reference sequence). Losses at the gene ends were 3 bases for V and 4 bases for J; bases not matched to a gene: 6.

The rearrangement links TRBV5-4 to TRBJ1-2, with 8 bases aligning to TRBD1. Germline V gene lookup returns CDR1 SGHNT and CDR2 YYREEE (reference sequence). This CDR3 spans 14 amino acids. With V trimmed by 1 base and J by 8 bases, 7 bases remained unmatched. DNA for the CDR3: TGTGCCAGCAGCTTGAATCAGGGGGCGCGGGGCTACACCTTC. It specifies CASSLNQGARGYTF.

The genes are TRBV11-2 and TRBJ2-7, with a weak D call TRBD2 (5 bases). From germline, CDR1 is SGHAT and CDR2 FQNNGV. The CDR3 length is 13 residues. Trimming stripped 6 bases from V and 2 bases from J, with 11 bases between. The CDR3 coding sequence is TGTGCCAGCAGTCCCACCGGGACCTACGAGCAGTACTTC. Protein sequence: CASSPTGTYEQYF.

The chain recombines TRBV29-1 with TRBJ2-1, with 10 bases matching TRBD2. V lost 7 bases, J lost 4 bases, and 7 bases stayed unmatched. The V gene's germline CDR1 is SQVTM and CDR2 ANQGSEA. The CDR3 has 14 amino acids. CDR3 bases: TGCAGCGGGGGGGCTAGCGGGAGATACAATGAGCAGTTCTTC. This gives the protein CSGGASGRYNEQFF.

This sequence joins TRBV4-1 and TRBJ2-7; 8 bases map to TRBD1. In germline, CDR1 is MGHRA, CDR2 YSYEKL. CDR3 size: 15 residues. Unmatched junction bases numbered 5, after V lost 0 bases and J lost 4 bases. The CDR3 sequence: CASSQETGAFYEQYF. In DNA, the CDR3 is TGCGCCAGCAGCCAAGAGACAGGGGCCTTTTACGAGCAGTACTTC.

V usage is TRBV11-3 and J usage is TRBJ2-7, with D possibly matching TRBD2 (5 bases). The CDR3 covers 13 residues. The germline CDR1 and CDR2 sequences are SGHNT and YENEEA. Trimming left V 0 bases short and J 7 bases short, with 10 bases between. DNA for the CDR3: TGTGCCAGCAGCTTAGATGCTAGCCGGGAGCAGTACTTC. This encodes CASSLDASREQYF.

The CDR3 DNA follows: TGCAGCGTTGACTCCTGGACAGCCCTTTCAATGAACACTGAAGCTTTCTTT. It codes for CSVDSWTALSMNTEAFF. The chain is built from TRBV29-1 and TRBJ1-1; TRBD1 might be the D (6 bases). Looked up from germline, CDR1 is SQVTM and CDR2 is ANQGSEA. Trimming took off 3 bases at V and 0 bases at J, with 20 bases between the two ends. This CDR3 is built from 17 residues.

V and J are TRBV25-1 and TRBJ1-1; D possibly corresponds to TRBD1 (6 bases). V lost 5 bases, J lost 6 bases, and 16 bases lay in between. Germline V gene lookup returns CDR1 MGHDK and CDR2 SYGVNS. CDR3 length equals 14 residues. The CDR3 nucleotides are TGTGCCAGCAGTTCAGACAGGTCCGCCCCTGAAGCTTTCTTT. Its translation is CASSSDRSAPEAFF.

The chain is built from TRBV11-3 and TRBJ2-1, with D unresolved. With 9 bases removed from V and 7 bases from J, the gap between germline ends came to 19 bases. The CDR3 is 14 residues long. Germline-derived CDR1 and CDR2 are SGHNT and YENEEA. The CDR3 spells CASTPLNTFNEQFF. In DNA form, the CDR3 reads TGTGCCAGTACCCCTTTAAACACCTTTAATGAGCAGTTCTTC.

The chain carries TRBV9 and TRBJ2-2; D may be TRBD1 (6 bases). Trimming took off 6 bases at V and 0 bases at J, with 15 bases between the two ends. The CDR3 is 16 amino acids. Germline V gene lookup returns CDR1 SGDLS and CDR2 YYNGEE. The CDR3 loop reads CASTKADSPNTGELFF. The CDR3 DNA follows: TGTGCCAGCACCAAGGCGGACAGCCCGAACACCGGGGAGCTGTTTTTT.

For the CDR3, the DNA is TGTGCCAGCAGTGAAGGAGCGGTTAGCAATCAGCCCCAGCATTTT. Translating gives CASSEGAVSNQPQHF. J is TRBJ1-5 and V is TRBV6-1; D gene uncertain. Germline V gene sequence: CDR1 MNHNS, CDR2 SASEGT. V was clipped by 1 base and J by 0 bases, with 7 bases between them. The CDR3 covers 15 residues.

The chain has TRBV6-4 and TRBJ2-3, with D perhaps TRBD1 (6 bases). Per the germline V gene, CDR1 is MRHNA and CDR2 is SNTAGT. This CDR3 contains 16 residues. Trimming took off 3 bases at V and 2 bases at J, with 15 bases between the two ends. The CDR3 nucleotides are TGTGCCAGCAGTGATGGGTGGGGGACATCCACAGATACGCAGTATTTT. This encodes CASSDGWGTSTDTQYF.

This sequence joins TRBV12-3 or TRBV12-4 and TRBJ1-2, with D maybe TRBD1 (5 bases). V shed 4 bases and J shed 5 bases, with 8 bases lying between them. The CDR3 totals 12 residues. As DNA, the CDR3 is TGTGCCAGCAGTTCCCGACAGTATGGCTACACCTTC. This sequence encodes CASSSRQYGYTF.

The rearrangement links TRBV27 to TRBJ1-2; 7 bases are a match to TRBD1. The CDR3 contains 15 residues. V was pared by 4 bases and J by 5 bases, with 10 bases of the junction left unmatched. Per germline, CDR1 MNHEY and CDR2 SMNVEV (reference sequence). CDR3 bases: TGTGCCAGCAGTTCCCCGGGACAGACATCTTATGGCTACACCTTC. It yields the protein CASSSPGQTSYGYTF.

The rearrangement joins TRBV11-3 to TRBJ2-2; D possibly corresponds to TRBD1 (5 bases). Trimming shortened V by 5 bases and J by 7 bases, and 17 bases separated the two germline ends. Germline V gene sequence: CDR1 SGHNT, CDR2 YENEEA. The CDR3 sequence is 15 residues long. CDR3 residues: CASSRSTALRGELFF. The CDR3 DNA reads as TGTGCCAGCAGCCGATCGACAGCCTTACGCGGGGAGCTGTTTTTT.

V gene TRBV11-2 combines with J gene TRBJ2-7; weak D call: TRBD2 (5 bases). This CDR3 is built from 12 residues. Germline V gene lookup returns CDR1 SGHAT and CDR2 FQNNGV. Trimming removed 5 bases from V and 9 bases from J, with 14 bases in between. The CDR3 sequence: CASSQTVGRQYF. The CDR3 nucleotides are TGTGCCAGCAGCCAAACGGTGGGGAGGCAGTACTTC.

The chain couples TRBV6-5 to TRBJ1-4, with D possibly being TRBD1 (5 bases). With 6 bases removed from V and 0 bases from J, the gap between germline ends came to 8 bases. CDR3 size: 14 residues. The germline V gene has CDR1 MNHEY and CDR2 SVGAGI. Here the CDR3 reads CASRLTATNEKLFF. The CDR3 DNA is TGTGCCAGCAGGCTGACAGCAACTAATGAAAAACTGTTTTTT.

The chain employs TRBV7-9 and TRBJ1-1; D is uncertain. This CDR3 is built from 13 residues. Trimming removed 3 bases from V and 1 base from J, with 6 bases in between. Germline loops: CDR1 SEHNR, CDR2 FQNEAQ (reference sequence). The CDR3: CASSLEGNTEAFF. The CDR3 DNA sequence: TGTGCCAGCAGCTTGGAGGGGAACACTGAAGCTTTCTTT.

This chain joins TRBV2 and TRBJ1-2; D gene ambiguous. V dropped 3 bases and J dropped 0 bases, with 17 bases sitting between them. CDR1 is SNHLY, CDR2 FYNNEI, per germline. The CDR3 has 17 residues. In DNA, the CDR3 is TGTGCCAGCAGTGACCCTGGCGAGGTGCCCTCTAACTATGGCTACACCTTC. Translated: CASSDPGEVPSNYGYTF.

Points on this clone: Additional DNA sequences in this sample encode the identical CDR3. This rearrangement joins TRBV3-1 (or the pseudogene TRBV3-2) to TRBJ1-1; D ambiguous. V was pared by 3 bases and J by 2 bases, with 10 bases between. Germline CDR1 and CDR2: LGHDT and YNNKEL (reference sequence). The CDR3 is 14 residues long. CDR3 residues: CASSQRTGNTEAFF. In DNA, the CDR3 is TGTGCCAGCAGCCAGAGGACGGGAAACACTGAAGCTTTCTTT.

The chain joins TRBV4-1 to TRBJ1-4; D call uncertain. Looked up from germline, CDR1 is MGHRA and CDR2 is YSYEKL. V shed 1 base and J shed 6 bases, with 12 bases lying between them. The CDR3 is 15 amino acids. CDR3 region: CASSQAGVEDEKLFF. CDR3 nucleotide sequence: TGCGCCAGCAGCCAAGCCGGGGTGGAGGATGAAAAACTGTTTTTT.

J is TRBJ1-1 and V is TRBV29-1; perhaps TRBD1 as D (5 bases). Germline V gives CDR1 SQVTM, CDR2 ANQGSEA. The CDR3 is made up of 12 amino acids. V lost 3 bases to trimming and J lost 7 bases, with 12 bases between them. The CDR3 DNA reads TGCAGCGTTGATAAGGGGTCGGATGAAGCTTTCTTT. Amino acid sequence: CSVDKGSDEAFF. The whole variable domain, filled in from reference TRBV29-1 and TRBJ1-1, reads SAVISQKPSRDICQRGTSLTIQCQVDSQVTMMFWYRQQPGQSLTLIATANQGSEATYESGFVIDKFPISRPNLTFSTLTVSNMSPEDSSIYLCSVDKGSDEAFFGQGTRLTVV.

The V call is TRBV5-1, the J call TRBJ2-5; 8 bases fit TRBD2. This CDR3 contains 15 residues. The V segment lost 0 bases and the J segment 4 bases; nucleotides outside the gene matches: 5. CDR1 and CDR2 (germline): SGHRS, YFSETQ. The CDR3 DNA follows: TGCGCCAGCAGCTTGGACGGCCGGGAGGGAGAGACCCAGTACTTC. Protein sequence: CASSLDGREGETQYF.

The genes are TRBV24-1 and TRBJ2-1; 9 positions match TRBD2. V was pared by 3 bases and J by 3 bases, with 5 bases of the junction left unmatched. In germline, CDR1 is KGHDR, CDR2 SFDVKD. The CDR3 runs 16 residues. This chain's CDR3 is CATSDTRGRGYNEQFF. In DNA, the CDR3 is TGTGCCACCAGTGATACCCGCGGGAGGGGCTACAATGAGCAGTTCTTC.

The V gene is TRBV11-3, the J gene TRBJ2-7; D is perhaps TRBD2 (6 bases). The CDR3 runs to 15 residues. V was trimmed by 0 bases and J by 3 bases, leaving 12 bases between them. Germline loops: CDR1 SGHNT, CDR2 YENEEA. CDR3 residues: CASSLEPVADYEQYF. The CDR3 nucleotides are TGTGCCAGCAGCTTAGAGCCAGTAGCGGACTACGAGCAGTACTTC.

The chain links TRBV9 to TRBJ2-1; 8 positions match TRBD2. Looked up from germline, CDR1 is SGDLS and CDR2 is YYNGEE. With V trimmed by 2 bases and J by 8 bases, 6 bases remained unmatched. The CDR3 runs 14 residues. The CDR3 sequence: CASSVIGGVDEQFF. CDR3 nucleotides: TGTGCCAGCAGCGTCATCGGGGGGGTAGATGAGCAGTTCTTC.

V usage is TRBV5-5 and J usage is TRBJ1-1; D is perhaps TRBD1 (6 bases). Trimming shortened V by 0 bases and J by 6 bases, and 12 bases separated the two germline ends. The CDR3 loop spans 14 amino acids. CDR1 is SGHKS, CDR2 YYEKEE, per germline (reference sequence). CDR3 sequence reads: CASSLVDRYAEAFF. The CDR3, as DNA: TGTGCCAGCAGCTTGGTTGACAGGTACGCTGAAGCTTTCTTT.